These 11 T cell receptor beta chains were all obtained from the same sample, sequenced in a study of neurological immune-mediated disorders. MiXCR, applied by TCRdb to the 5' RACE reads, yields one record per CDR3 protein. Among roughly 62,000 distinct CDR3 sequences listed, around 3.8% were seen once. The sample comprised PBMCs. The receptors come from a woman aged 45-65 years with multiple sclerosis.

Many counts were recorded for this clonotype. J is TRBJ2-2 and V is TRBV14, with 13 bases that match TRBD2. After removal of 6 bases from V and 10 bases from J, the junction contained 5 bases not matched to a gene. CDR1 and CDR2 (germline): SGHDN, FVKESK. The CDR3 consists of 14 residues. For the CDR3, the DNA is TGTGCCAGCAGAAGGACTAGCGGGAGAGTGGAGCTGTTTTTT. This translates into CASRRTSGRVELFF.

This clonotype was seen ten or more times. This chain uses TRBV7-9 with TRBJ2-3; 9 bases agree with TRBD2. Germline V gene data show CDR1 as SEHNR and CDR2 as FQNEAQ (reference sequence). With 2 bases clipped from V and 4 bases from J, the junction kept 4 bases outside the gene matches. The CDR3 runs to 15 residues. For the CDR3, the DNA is TGTGCCAGCAGCTTACGGCGCGGGAGGGCAGATACGCAGTATTTT. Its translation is CASSLRRGRADTQYF.

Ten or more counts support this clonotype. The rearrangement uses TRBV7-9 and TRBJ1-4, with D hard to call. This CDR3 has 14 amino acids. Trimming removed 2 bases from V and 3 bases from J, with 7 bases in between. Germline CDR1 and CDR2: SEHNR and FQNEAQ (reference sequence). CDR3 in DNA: TGTGCCAGCAGCTTAACACAGCCTAATGAAAAACTGTTTTTT. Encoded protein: CASSLTQPNEKLFF.

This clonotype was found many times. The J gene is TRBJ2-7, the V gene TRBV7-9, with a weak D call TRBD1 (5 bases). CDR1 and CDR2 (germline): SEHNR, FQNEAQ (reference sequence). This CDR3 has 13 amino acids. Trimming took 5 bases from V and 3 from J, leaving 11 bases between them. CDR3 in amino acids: CASSPRDRYEQYF. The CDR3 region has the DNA TGTGCCAGCAGCCCCAGGGATCGCTACGAGCAGTACTTC.

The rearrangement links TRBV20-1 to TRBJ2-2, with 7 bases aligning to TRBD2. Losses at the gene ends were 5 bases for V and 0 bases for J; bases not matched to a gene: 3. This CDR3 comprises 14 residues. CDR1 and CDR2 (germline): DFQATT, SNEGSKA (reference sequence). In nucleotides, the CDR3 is TGCAGTGCTGGGAGCGGGGCGAACACCGGGGAGCTGTTTTTT. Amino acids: CSAGSGANTGELFF.

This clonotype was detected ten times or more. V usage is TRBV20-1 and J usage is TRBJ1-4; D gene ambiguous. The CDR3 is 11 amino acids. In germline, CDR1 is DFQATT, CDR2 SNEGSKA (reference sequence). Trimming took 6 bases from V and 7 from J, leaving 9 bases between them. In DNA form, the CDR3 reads TGCAGTGCGCCAACGGGTGAAAAACTGTTTTTT. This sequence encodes CSAPTGEKLFF.

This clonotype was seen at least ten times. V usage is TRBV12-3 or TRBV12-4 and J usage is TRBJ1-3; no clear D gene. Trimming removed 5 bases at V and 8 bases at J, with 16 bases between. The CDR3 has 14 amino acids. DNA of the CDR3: TGTGCCAGCAGTCCCCGTTTCGGCGGAGACACCATATATTTT. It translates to CASSPRFGGDTIYF.

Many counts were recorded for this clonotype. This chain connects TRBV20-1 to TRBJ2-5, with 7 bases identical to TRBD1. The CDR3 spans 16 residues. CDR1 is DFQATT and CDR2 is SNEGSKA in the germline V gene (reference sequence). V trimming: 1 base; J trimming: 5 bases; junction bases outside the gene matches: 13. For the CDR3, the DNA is TGCAGTGCTAGAGGGGAGTGGGGCAGGGGGTCGGAGACCCAGTACTTC. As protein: CSARGEWGRGSETQYF.

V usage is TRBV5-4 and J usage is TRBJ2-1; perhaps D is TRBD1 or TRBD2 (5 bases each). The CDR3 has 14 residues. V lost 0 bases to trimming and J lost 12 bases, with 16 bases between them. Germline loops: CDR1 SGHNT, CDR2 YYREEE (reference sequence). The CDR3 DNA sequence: TGTGCCAGCAGCTTGGAAGGGCGAGGGGTAGGGCAGTTCTTC. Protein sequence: CASSLEGRGVGQFF.

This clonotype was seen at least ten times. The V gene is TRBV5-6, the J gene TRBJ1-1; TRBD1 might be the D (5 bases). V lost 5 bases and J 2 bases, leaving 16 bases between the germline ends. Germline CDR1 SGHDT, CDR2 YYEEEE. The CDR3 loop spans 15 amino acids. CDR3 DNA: TGTGCCAGCAGGACCAGGGTTCGGAGCAACACTGAAGCTTTCTTT. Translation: CASRTRVRSNTEAFF.

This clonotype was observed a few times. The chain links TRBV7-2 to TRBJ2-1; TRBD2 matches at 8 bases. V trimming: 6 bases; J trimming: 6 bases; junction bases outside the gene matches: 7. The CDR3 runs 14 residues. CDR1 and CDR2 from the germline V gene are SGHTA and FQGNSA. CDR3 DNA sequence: TGTGCCAGCAGTTCCGGGAGGGCGGGCAATGAGCAGTTCTTC. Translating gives CASSSGRAGNEQFF.